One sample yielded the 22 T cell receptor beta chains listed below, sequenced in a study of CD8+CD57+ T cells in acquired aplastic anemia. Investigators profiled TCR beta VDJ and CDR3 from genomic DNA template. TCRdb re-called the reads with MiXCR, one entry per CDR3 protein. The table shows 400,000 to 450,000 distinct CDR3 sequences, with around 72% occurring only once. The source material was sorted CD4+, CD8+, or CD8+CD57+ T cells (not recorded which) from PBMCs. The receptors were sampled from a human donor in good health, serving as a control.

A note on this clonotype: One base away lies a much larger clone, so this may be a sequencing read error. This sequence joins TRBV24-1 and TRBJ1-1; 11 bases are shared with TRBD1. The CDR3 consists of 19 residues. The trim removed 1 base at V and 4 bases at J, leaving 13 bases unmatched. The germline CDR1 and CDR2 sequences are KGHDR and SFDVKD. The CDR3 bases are TGTGCCACCAGTGATTTACGGGGACAGGGGGGGAATTTGAGCACTGAAGCTTTCTTT. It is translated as CATSDLRGQGGNLSTEAFF.

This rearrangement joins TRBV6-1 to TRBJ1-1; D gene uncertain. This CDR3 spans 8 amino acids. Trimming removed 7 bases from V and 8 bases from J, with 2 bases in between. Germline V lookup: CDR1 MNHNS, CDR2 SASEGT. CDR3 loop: CASIEAFF. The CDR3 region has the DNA TGTGCCAGCATCGAAGCTTTCTTT.

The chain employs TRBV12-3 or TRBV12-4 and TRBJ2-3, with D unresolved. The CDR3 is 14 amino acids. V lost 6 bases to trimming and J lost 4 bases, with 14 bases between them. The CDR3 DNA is TGTGCCAGCAGCCCAGTACTTCCGGCAGATACGCAGTATTTT. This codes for CASSPVLPADTQYF.

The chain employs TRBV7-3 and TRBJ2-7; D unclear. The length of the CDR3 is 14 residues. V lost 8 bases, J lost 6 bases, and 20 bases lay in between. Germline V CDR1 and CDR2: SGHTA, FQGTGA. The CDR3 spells CASGVPLGGGEQYF. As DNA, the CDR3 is TGTGCCAGCGGCGTCCCGTTGGGTGGCGGCGAGCAGTACTTC.

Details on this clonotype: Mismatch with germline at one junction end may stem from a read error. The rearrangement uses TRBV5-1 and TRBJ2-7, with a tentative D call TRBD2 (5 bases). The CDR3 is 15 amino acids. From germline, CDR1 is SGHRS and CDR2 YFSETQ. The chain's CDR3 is CASSFSDPGVYEQYF. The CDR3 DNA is TGTGCCAGCAGCTTCTCAGACCCCGGGGTCTACGAGCAGTACTTC.

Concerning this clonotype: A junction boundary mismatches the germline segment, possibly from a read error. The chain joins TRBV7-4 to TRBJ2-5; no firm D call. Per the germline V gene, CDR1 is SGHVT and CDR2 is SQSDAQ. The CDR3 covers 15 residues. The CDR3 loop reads CASSPAPAAPKTPYF. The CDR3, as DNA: TGTGCCAGCAGCCCAGCCCCCGCGGCGCCCAAGACCCCGTACTTC.

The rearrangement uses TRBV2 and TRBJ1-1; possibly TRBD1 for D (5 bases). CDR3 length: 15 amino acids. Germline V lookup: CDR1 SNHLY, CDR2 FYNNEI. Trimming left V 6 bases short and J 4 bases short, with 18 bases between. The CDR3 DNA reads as TGTGCCAGCAGCTCTAATGGGGGGAAGGGCACTGAAGCTTTCTTT. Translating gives CASSSNGGKGTEAFF.

CDR3 loop: CASSVGRGLDNEQFF. CDR3 DNA: TGTGCCAGCAGTGTGGGACGGGGGTTGGACAATGAGCAGTTCTTC. This chain uses TRBV12-3 or TRBV12-4 with TRBJ2-1; possibly TRBD2 for D (6 bases). V was cut by 5 bases and J by 5 bases, with 16 bases left in between. The CDR3 spans 15 residues.

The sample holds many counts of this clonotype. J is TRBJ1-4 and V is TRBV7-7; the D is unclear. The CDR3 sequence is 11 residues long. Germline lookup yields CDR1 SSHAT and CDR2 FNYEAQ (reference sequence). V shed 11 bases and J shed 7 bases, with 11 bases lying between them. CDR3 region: CAVPRGEKLFF. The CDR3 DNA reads TGTGCCGTTCCGCGAGGTGAAAAACTGTTTTTT. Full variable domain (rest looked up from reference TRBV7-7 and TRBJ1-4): GAGVSQSPRYKVTKRGQDVTLRCDPISSHATLYWYQQALGQGPEFLTYFNYEAQPDKSGLPSDRFSAERPEGSISTLTIQRTEQRDSAMYRCAVPRGEKLFFGSGTQLSVL.

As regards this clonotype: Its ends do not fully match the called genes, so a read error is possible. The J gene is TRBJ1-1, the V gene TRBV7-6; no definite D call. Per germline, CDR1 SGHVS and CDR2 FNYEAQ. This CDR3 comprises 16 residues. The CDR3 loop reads CASSLRGAETQYVAFF. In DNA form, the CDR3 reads TGTGCTAGCAGCTTACGCGGAGCAGAGACCCAGTACGTCGCTTTCTTT.

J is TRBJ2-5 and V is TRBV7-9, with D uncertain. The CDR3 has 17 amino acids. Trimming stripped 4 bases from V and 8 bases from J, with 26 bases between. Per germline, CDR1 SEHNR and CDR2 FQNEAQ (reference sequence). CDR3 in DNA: TGTGCCAGCAGCTCGGCTGCAGAGACGCAGTGTTTAGGCACCCAGTACTTC. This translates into CASSSAAETQCLGTQYF. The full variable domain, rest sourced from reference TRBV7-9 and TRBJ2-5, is DTGVSQNPRHKITKRGQNVTFRCDPISEHNRLYWYRQTLGQGPEFLTYFQNEAQLEKSRLLSDRFSAERPKGSFSTLEIQRTEQGDSAMYLCASSSAAETQCLGTQYFGPGTRLLVL.

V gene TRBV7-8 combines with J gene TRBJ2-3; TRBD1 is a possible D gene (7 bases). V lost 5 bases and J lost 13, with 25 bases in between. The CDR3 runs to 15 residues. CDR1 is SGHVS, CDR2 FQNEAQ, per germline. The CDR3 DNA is TGTGCCAGCAGCATAGAGGGGGGACAGACCGATAAGGAGTATTTT. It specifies CASSIEGGQTDKEYF. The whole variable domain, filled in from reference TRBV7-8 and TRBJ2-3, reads GAGVSQSPRYKVAKRGQDVALRCDPISGHVSLFWYQQALGQGPEFLTYFQNEAQLDKSGLPSDRFFAERPEGSVSTLKIQRTQQEDSAVYLCASSIEGGQTDKEYFGPGTRLTVL.

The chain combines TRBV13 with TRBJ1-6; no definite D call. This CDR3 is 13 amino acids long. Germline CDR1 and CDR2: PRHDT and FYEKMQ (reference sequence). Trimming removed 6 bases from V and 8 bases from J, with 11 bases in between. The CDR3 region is CASRDAADSPLHF. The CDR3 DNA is TGTGCCAGCAGAGATGCGGCAGATTCACCCCTCCACTTT.

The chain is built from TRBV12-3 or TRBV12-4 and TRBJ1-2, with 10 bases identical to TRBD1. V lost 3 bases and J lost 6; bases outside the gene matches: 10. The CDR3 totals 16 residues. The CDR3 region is CASSLVGQGEYNGYTF. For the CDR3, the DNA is TGTGCCAGCAGTTTGGTAGGACAGGGGGAGTATAATGGCTACACCTTC.

CDR3 sequence (DNA): TGCAGTGCTACACGCAGGGTTACTGGGGCCAACGTCCTGACTTTC. Translation: CSATRRVTGANVLTF. V is TRBV20-1 and J is TRBJ2-6, with a weak D call TRBD1 (5 bases). This CDR3 has 15 residues. Germline CDR1 DFQATT, CDR2 SNEGSKA (reference sequence). Trimming pared 4 bases from V and 2 bases from J, leaving 12 bases between.

In DNA form, the CDR3 reads TGTGCCAGCAGTCCCCAGGACAGGGGTACTCAAGAGACCCAGTACTTC. This gives the protein CASSPQDRGTQETQYF. The chain employs TRBV12-3 or TRBV12-4 and TRBJ2-5; TRBD1 matches 9 bases. The CDR3 runs to 16 residues. With 5 bases clipped from V and 2 bases from J, the junction kept 9 bases outside the gene matches.

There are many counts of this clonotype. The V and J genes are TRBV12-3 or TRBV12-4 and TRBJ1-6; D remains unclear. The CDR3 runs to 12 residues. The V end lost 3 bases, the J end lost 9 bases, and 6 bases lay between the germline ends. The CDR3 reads CASSLRRSPLHF. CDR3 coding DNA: TGTGCCAGCAGTTTGAGGCGTTCACCCCTCCACTTT.

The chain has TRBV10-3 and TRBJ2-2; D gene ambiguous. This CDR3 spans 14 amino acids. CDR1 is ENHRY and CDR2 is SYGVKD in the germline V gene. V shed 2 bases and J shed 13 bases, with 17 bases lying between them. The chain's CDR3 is CAISERANNQPLFF. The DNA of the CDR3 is TGTGCCATCAGTGAGCGGGCGAACAATCAGCCGCTGTTTTTT.

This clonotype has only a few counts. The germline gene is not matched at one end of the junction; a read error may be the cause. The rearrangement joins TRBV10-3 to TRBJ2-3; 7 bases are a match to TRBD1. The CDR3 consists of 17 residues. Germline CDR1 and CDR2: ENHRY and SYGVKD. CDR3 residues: CAISESPTGTLTDTQHF. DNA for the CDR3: TGTGCCATCAGTGAGTCACCGACAGGGACACTCACAGATACGCAGCACTTT.

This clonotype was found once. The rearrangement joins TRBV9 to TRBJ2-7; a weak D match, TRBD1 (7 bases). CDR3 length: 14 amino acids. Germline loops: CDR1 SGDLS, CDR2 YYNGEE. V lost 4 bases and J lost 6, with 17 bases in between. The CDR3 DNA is TGTGCCAGCAGCTTGAGACAGGGAGGCAGCGAGCAGTACTTC. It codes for CASSLRQGGSEQYF.

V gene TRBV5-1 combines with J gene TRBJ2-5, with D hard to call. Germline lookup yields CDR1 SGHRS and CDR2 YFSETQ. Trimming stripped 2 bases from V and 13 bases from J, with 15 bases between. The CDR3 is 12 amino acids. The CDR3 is CASSFKLLARYF. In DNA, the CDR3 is TGCGCCAGCAGCTTCAAACTACTGGCTAGGTACTTC.

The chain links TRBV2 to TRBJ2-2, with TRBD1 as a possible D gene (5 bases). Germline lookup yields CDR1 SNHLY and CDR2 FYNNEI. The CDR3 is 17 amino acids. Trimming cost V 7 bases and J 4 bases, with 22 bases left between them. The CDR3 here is CASTVSRQGGITGELFF. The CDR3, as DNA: TGTGCCAGCACGGTTTCGCGGCAGGGTGGTATCACCGGGGAGCTGTTTTTT.